This passage covers 30 T cell receptor beta chains from one sample sequenced in a study of diagnostic markers for celiac disease. With the reads reprocessed, TCRdb shows one record per CDR3 protein and no DNA. This sample contains approximately 800 distinct CDR3 sequences. Source material: either unsorted cells or a sorted T cell fraction (not recorded which). These receptors came from a human donor. This table probably holds off-target reads from a library built for another chain.

The chain has TRBV6-5 and TRBJ1-1; the D call from TCRdb, TRBD1, cannot be confirmed without DNA. The CDR3 has 13 amino acids. Germline CDR1 and CDR2: MNHEY and SVGAGI. CDR3 residues: CASSYVGGTEAFF.

This chain connects TRBV29-1 to TRBJ2-3; TCRdb's D call, TRBD2, is unchecked because there is no DNA. The CDR3 totals 14 residues. Germline V lookup: CDR1 SQVTM, CDR2 ANQGSEA. The CDR3 here is CSVDSGGAADTQYF.

V is TRBV20-1 and J is TRBJ1-6. Germline CDR1 and CDR2: DFQATT and SNEGSKA (reference sequence). This CDR3 is 15 amino acids long. CDR3 sequence: CSARASAAYNSPLHF.

This clonotype is medium-sized (0.01 to 0.1%) by frequency. The rearrangement uses TRBV15 and TRBJ1-4. This CDR3 is built from 13 residues. CDR1 is LNHNV and CDR2 is YYDKDF in the germline V gene (reference sequence). The CDR3 sequence: CATSRGTNEKLFF.

Its frequency marks this clonotype as large. This chain links TRBV9 with TRBJ1-1. This CDR3 is built from 11 residues. Germline V gives CDR1 SGDLS, CDR2 YYNGEE. The CDR3 here is CASRVNTEAFF. Full variable domain (missing parts from reference TRBV9 and TRBJ1-1): DSGVTQTPKHLITATGQRVTLRCSPRSGDLSVYWYQQSLDQGLQFLIQYYNGEERAKGNILERFSAQQFPDLHSELNLSSLELGDSALYFCASRVNTEAFFGQGTRLTVV.

The chain has TRBV11-1 and TRBJ2-3; TCRdb lists TRBD2, though no DNA is available to test this call. Per germline, CDR1 SGHAT and CDR2 FQDESV (reference sequence). The CDR3 is 17 amino acids. This chain's CDR3 is CASSLTYSSGSTDTQYF. Full variable domain (rest looked up from reference TRBV11-1 and TRBJ2-3): EAEVAQSPRYKITEKSQAVAFWCDPISGHATLYWYRQILGQGPELLVQFQDESVVDDSQLPKDRFSAERLKGVDSTLKIQPAELGDSAMYLCASSLTYSSGSTDTQYFGPGTRLTVL.

By frequency, this clonotype registers medium-sized. The CDR3: CAISESGKDIQYF. The rearrangement joins TRBV10-3 to TRBJ2-4. Germline V gene sequence: CDR1 ENHRY, CDR2 SYGVKD. The CDR3 contains 13 residues.

This chain uses TRBV5-1 with TRBJ1-6. The CDR3 runs 14 residues. Germline V lookup: CDR1 SGHRS, CDR2 YFSETQ. The CDR3 spells CASSLVGHNSPLHF.

This chain's CDR3 is CASSLDGGSGETQYF. This rearrangement joins TRBV7-7 to TRBJ2-5; the D call from TCRdb, TRBD2, cannot be confirmed without DNA. The CDR3 is 15 amino acids. CDR1 and CDR2 (germline): SSHAT, FNYEAQ (reference sequence).

V and J are TRBV19 and TRBJ2-5; the D gene TCRdb calls, TRBD2, cannot be checked with no DNA. Germline V gene lookup returns CDR1 LNHDA and CDR2 SQIVND (reference sequence). The CDR3 has 14 amino acids. The CDR3 loop reads CASSLRGVEETQYF.

This clonotype shows up as medium-sized by frequency. This CDR3 reads CSAPEMGAYGYTF. The chain joins TRBV20-1 to TRBJ1-2. The CDR3 has 13 residues. Germline V gene data show CDR1 as DFQATT and CDR2 as SNEGSKA (reference sequence).

This clonotype is deemed large by its frequency. The chain combines TRBV2 with TRBJ2-2; the D gene TCRdb calls, TRBD1, cannot be checked with no DNA. The CDR3 loop spans 16 amino acids. Germline lookup yields CDR1 SNHLY and CDR2 FYNNEI. CDR3 region: CASSYDRGVGIGELFF.

The chain uses TRBV29-1 and TRBJ2-7; lacking DNA, the TRBD2 call made by TCRdb goes unchecked. This CDR3 has 16 amino acids. Germline loops: CDR1 SQVTM, CDR2 ANQGSEA. The chain's CDR3 is CSVSGLAGDFSYEQYF.

The J gene is TRBJ1-1, the V gene TRBV6-6. The CDR3 length is 17 residues. Germline CDR1 is MNHNY and CDR2 is SVGAGI (reference sequence). CDR3 loop: CASSQTIGSSENTEAFF.

Judged by frequency, this clonotype is medium-sized. J is TRBJ1-5 and V is TRBV5-1; as DNA is missing, the TRBD1 call by TCRdb cannot be tested. Germline loops: CDR1 SGHRS, CDR2 YFSETQ. CDR3 length: 14 residues. The CDR3 region is CASSTGQGDQPQHF.

By frequency, this clonotype is medium-sized. The V call is TRBV9, the J call TRBJ1-2. Germline V gives CDR1 SGDLS, CDR2 YYNGEE. The CDR3 sequence is 15 residues long. CDR3 loop: CASSVGSQIPYGYTF.

Judged by frequency, this clonotype is medium-sized. The rearrangement uses TRBV20-1 and TRBJ2-5. The CDR3 extends over 14 amino acids. The germline V gene has CDR1 DFQATT and CDR2 SNEGSKA (reference sequence). Here the CDR3 reads CSAAGRGLRETQYF.

CDR3 sequence reads: CASRLNEKLFF. The rearrangement uses TRBV10-2 and TRBJ1-4. Germline-derived CDR1 and CDR2 are WSHSY and SAAADI. CDR3 length equals 11 residues.

V gene TRBV10-2 combines with J gene TRBJ1-2; TCRdb calls TRBD1, which cannot be checked without DNA. The CDR3 length is 14 residues. CDR1 is WSHSY and CDR2 is SAAADI in the germline V gene. CDR3 in amino acids: CASRNSGTVYGYTF.

The genes are TRBV5-6 and TRBJ2-7; TCRdb's assignment of TRBD1 cannot be checked, as there is no DNA. This CDR3 has 14 residues. Germline-derived CDR1 and CDR2 are SGHDT and YYEEEE. The CDR3 loop is CASSLLKGTYEQYF.

This clonotype counts as medium-sized by frequency. V is TRBV20-1 and J is TRBJ2-5. Germline V gene lookup returns CDR1 DFQATT and CDR2 SNEGSKA (reference sequence). The CDR3 spans 13 residues. This CDR3 is CSARYRNQETQYF.

The gene calls are TRBV5-1 and TRBJ1-5; TCRdb returns TRBD1, unconfirmable since there is no DNA. From germline, CDR1 is SGHRS and CDR2 YFSETQ. The CDR3 extends over 13 amino acids. CDR3 sequence: CASSLEGDRPQHF.

The chain joins TRBV7-9 to TRBJ2-1; the D call of TRBD1 rests on TCRdb alone, since no DNA is present to check it. Germline V gene lookup returns CDR1 SEHNR and CDR2 FQNEAQ (reference sequence). The CDR3 runs 15 residues. The CDR3 loop is CASSLGQGDVNEQFF. Full variable domain (rest looked up from reference TRBV7-9 and TRBJ2-1): DTGVSQNPRHKITKRGQNVTFRCDPISEHNRLYWYRQTLGQGPEFLTYFQNEAQLEKSRLLSDRFSAERPKGSFSTLEIQRTEQGDSAMYLCASSLGQGDVNEQFFGPGTRLTVL.

Considering frequency, this clonotype is medium-sized. The chain is built from TRBV2 and TRBJ1-1; TCRdb lists TRBD1, though no DNA is available to test this call. The CDR3 totals 13 residues. The germline V gene has CDR1 SNHLY and CDR2 FYNNEI. CDR3 in amino acids: CASGGQGNTEAFF.

This clonotype ranks as medium-sized in terms of frequency. The V gene is TRBV20-1, the J gene TRBJ2-5; TCRdb's assignment of TRBD2 cannot be checked, as there is no DNA. CDR1 is DFQATT and CDR2 is SNEGSKA in the germline V gene (reference sequence). This CDR3 has 15 residues. The CDR3 spells CSARERTRGQETQYF.

This clonotype is deemed large by its frequency. This sequence joins TRBV27 and TRBJ2-3; TCRdb calls TRBD1, which cannot be checked without DNA. The CDR3 is 15 amino acids. CDR1 and CDR2 (germline): MNHEY, SMNVEV (reference sequence). This CDR3 is CASSRVEGGTYTQYF.

In terms of frequency, this clonotype is medium-sized. V usage is TRBV6-2 or TRBV6-3 and J usage is TRBJ2-1; TCRdb's D gene call, TRBD1, goes unchecked for lack of DNA. The germline V gene encodes CDR1 MNHEY and CDR2 SVGEGT. This CDR3 is built from 14 residues. The CDR3 spells CASSGQRLYNEQFF.

The genes are TRBV4-1 and TRBJ2-1; TCRdb lists TRBD2, though no DNA is available to test this call. This CDR3 has 17 residues. Per germline, CDR1 MGHRA and CDR2 YSYEKL. The CDR3 is CASSQEPGTSWKNEQFF.

Its frequency marks this clonotype as medium-sized. The V gene is TRBV11-2, the J gene TRBJ2-5. The CDR3 totals 16 residues. The V gene's germline CDR1 is SGHAT and CDR2 FQNNGV. This CDR3 reads CASSLDQFGREETQYF.

This clonotype registers medium-sized (0.01 to 0.1%) by frequency. The chain couples TRBV20-1 to TRBJ2-7. The CDR3 extends over 11 amino acids. Per the germline V gene, CDR1 is DFQATT and CDR2 is SNEGSKA (reference sequence). The CDR3 protein is CSAQYHNEQYF.